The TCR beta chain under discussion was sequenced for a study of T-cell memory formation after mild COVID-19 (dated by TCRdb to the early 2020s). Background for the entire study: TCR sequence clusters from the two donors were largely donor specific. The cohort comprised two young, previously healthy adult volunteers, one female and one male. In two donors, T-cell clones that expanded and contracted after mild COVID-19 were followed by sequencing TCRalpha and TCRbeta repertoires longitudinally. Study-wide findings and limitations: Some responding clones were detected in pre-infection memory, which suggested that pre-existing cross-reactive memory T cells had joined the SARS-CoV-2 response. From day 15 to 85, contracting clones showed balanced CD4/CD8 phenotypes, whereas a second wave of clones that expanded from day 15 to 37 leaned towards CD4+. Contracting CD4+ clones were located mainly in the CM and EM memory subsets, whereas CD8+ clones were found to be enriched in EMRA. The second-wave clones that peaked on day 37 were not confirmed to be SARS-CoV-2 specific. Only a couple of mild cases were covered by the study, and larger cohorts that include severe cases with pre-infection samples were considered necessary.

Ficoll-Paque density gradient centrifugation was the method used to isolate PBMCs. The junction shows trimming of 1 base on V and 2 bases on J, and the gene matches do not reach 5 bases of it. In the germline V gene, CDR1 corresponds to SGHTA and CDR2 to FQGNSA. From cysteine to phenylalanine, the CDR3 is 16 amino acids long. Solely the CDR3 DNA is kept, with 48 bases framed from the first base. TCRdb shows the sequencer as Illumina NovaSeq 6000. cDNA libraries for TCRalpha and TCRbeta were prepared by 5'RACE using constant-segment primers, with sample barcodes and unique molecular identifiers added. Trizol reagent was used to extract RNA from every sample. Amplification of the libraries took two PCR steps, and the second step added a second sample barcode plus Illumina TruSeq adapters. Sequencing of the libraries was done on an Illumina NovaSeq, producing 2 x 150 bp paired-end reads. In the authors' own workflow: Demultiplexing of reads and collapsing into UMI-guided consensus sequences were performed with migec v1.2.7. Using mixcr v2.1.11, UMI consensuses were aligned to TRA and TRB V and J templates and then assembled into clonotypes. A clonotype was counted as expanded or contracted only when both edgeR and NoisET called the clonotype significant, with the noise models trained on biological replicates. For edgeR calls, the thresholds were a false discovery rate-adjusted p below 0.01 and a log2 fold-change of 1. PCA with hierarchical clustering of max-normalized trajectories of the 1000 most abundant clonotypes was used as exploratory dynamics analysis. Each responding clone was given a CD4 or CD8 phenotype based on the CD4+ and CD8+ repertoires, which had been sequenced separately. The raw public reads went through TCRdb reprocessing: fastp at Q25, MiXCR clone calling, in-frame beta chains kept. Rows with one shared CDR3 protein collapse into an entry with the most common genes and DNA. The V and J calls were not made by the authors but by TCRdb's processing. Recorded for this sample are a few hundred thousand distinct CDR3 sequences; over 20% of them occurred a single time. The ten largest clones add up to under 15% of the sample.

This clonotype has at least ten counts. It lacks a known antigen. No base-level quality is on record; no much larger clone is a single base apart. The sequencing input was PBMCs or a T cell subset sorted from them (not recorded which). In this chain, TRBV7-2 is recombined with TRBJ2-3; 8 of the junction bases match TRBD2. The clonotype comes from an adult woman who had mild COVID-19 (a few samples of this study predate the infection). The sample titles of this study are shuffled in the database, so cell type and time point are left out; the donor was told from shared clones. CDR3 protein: CASSLEAGVNTDTQYF. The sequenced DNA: TGTGCCAGCAGCTTAGAAGCGGGAGTAAACACAGATACGCAGTATTTT.